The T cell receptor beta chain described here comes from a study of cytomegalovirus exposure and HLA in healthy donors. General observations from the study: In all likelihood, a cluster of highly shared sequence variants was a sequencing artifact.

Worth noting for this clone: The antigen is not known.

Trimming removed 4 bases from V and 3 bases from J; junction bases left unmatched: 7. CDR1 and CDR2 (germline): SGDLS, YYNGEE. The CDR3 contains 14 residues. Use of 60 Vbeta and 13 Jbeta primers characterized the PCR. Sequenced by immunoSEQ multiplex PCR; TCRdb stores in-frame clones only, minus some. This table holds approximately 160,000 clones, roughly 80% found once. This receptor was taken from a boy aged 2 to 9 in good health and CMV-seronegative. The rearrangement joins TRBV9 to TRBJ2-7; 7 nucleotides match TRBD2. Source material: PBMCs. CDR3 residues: CASSIRAGNYEQYF. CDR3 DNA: TGTGCCAGCAGCATCCGAGCGGGGAACTACGAGCAGTACTTC.